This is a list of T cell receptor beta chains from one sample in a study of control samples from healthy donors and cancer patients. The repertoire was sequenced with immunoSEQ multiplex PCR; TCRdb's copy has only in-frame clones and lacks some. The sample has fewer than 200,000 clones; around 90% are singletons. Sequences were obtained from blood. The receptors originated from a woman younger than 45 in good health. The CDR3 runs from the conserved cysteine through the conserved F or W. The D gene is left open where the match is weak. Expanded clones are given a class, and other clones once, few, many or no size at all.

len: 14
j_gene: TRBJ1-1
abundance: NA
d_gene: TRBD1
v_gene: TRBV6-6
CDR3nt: TGTGCCAGCAGTTACGACAGGGGGAACACTGAAGCTTTCTTT
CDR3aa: CASSYDRGNTEAFF

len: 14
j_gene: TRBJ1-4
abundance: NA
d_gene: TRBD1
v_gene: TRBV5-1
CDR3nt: TGCGCCAGCAGCTTGGACAGGGGCCTTAGGGAACTGTTTTTT
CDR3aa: CASSLDRGLRELFF

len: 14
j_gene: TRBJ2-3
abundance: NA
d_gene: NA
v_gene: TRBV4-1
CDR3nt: TGCGCCAGCAGCTATCAGGGTGGGACAGATACGCAGTATTTT
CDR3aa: CASSYQGGTDTQYF

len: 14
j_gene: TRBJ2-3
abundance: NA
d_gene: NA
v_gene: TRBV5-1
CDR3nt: TGCGCCAGCAGCTTACGGCTAGGGAAAGATACGCAGTATTTT
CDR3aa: CASSLRLGKDTQYF

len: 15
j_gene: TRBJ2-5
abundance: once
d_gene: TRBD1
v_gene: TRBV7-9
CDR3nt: TGTGCCAGCAGCCAAACACAGGGGGCTGGGGAGACCCAGTACTTC
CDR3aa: CASSQTQGAGETQYF

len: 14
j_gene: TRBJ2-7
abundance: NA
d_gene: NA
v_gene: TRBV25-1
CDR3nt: TGTGCCAGCAGTGAATGGGACCTAACCTACGAGCAGTACTTC
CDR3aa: CASSEWDLTYEQYF

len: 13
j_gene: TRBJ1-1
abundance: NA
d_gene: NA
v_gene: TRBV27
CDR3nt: TGTGCCAGCAGTAGCGACACGAACACTGAAGCTTTCTTT
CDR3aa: CASSSDTNTEAFF

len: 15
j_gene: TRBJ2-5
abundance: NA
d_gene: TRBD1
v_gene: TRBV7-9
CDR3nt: TGTGCCAGCAGATCCGGACAGGGGGGACAGGAGACCCAGTACTTC
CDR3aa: CASRSGQGGQETQYF

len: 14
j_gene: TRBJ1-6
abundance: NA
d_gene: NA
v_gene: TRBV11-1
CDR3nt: TGTGCCAGCAGCCCCGCAGTCCGCGGGTCACCCCTCCACTTT
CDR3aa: CASSPAVRGSPLHF

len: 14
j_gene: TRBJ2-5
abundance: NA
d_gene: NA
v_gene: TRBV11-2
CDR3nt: TGTGCCAGCAGCTTAGATCTAGCGAAAGAGACCCAGTACTTC
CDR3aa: CASSLDLAKETQYF

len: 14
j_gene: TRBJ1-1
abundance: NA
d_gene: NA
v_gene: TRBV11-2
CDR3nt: TGTGCCAGCAGCCAACAGGGTCCATGGACTGAAGCTTTCTTT
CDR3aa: CASSQQGPWTEAFF

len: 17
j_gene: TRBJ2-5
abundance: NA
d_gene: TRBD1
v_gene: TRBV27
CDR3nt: TGTGCCAGCAGTTTTCCGGACCGGGACAGGGTATTAGAGACCCAGTACTTC
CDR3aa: CASSFPDRDRVLETQYF

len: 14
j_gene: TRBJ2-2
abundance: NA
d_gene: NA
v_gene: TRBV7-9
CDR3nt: TGTGCCAGCAGCCCCCGGGATAACACCGGGGAGCTGTTTTTT
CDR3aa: CASSPRDNTGELFF

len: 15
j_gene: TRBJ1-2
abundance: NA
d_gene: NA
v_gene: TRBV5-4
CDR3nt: TGTGCCAGCAGCCACCGTGCCGGGGGGAGCTATGGCTACACCTTC
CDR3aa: CASSHRAGGSYGYTF

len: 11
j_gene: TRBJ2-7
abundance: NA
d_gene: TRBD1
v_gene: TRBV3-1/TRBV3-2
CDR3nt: TGTGCCAGCAGCCAAGGACAGGGCCAGTACTTC
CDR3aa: CASSQGQGQYF

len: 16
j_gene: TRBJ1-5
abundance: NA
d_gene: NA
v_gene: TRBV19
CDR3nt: TGTGCCAGTAGTATACCAGGGTACTATAGCAATCAGCCCCAGCATTTT
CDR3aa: CASSIPGYYSNQPQHF

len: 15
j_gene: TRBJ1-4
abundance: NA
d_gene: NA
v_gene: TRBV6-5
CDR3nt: TGTGCCAGCAGTTTCACCCAAATGACGGTTGAAAAACTGTTTTTT
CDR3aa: CASSFTQMTVEKLFF

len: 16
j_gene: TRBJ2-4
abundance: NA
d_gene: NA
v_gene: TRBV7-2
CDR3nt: TGTGCCAGCAGCGCCCAGCGGGCCCTAGCCAAAAACATTCAGTACTTC
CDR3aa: CASSAQRALAKNIQYF

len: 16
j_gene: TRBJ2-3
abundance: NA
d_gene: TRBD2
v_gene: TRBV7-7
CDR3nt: TGTGCTAGCAGCAAGGGACTAGCGGGAGGTGGGGATACGCAGTATTTT
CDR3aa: CASSKGLAGGGDTQYF

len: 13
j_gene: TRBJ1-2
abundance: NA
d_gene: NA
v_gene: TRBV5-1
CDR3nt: TGCGCCAGCAGCCTGGGAGGTAACTATGGCTACACCTTC
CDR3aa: CASSLGGNYGYTF

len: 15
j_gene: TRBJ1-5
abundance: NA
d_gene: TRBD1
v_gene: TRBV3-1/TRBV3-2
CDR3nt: TGTGCCAGCAGCCAAAATGGACAGGGCAATCAGCCCCAGCATTTT
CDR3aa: CASSQNGQGNQPQHF

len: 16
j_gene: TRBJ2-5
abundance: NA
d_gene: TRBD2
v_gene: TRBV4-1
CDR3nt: TGCGCCAGCAGCCAACTTGGGACTACAGAGAAAGAGACCCAGTACTTC
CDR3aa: CASSQLGTTEKETQYF

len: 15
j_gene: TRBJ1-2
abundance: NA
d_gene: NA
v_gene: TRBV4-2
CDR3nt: TGTGCCAGCAGCCAAGGGCCGGGGAGCGAGAATGGCTACACCTTC
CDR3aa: CASSQGPGSENGYTF

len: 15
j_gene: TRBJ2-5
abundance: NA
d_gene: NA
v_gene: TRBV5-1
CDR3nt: TGCGCCAGCAGCTTAGACTCGGGTCCCCAAGAGACCCAGTACTTC
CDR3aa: CASSLDSGPQETQYF

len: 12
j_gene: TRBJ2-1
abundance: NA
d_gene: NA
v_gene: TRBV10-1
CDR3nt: TGCGCCTCCGGACCGGGACACAATGAGCAGTTCTTC
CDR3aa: CASGPGHNEQFF

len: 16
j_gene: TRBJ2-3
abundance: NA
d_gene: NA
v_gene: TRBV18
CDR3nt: TGTGCCAGCTCCCTTCAAACCCCGCCTGACACAGATACGCAGTATTTT
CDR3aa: CASSLQTPPDTDTQYF

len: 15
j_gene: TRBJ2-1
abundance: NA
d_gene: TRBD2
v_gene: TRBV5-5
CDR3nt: TGTGCCAGCCTTCCGGGGATAGCGGGATATAATGAGCAGTTCTTC
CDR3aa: CASLPGIAGYNEQFF

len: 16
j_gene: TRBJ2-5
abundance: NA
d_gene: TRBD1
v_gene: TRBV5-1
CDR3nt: TGCGCCAGCAGCTTTGGACGGGACAGGGGGCTGGAGACCCAGTACTTC
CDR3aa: CASSFGRDRGLETQYF

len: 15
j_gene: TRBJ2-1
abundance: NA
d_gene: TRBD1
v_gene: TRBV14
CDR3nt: TGTGCCAGCAGCCAAGCAGGGGGCTTCCACAATGAGCAGTTCTTC
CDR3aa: CASSQAGGFHNEQFF

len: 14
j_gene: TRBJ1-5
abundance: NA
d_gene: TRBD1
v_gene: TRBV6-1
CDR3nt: TGTGCCAGCAGTGACAGGGGGGGTGGTCAGCCCCAGCATTTT
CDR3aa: CASSDRGGGQPQHF

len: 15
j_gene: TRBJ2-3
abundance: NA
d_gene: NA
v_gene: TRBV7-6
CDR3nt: TGTGCCAGCAGCTTAGGAAGCCGAGGCACAGATACGCAGTATTTT
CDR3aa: CASSLGSRGTDTQYF

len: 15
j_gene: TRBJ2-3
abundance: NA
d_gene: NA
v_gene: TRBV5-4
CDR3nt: TGTGCCAGCAGCCGCGGGCAGGGCAGAGCAGATACGCAGTATTTT
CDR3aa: CASSRGQGRADTQYF

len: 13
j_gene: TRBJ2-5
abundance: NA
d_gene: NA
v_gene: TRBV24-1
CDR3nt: TGTGCCACGGGACGGGGGGCATCAGAGACCCAGTACTTC
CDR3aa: CATGRGASETQYF

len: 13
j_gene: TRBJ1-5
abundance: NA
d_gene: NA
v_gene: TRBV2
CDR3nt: TGTGCCAGCACTCAGGGGCAAGGACAGCCCCAGCATTTT
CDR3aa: CASTQGQGQPQHF

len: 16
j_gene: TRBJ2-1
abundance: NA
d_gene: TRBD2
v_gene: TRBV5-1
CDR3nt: TGCGCCAGCAGCTACCCCCTAGCGGGAGCCCCGGGTGAGCAGTTCTTC
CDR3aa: CASSYPLAGAPGEQFF

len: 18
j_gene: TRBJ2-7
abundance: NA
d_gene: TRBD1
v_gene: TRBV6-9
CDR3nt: TGTGCCAGCAGCCAACACGGACCGGGACAGGGTGTTTCCTACGAGCAGTACTTC
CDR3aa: CASSQHGPGQGVSYEQYF

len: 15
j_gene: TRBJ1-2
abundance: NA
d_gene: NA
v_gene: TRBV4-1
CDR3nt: TGCGCCAGCAGCCTGGGCGGCGGGGCAAACTATGGCTACACCTTC
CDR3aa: CASSLGGGANYGYTF

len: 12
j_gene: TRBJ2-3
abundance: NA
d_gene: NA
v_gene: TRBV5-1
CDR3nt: TGCGCCAGCAGCTTCCCCCCAGATACGCAGTATTTT
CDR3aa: CASSFPPDTQYF

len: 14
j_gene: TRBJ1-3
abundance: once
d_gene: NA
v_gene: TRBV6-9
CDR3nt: TGTGCCAGCAGTCGCAGGGATTCTGGAAACACCATATATTTT
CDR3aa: CASSRRDSGNTIYF

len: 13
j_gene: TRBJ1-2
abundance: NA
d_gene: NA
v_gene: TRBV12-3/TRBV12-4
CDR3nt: TGTGCCAGCAGCTTTGACAGCAACTATGGCTACACCTTC
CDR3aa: CASSFDSNYGYTF

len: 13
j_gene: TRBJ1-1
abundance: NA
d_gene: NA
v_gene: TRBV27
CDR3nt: TGTGCCAGCACCGGGGGAGGGGCCACTGAAGCTTTCTTT
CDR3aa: CASTGGGATEAFF

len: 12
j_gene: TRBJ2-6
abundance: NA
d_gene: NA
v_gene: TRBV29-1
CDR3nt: TGCAGCGTCCAAGACAGGGCCAACGTCCTGACTTTC
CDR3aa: CSVQDRANVLTF

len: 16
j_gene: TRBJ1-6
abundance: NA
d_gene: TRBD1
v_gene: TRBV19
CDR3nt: TGTGCCAGTAGTACGGGACAGGGGTACGGTAATTCACCCCTCCACTTT
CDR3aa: CASSTGQGYGNSPLHF

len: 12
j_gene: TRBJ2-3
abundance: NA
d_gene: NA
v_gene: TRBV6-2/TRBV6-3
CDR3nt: TGTGCCAGCAGTCCCGATCGGGATACGCAGTATTTT
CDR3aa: CASSPDRDTQYF

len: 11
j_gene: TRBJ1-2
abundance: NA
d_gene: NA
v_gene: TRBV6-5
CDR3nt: TGTGCCTGTCGCGAGGGAATTGGCTACACCTTC
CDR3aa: CACREGIGYTF

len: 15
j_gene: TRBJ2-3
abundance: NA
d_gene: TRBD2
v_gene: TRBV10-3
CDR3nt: TGTGCCATCAGTGACCTACTAGCGGGGGCAGATACGCAGTATTTT
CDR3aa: CAISDLLAGADTQYF

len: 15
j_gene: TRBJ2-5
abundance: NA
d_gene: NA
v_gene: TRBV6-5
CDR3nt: TGTGCCAGCACCGACGGGGGACAGACTTCGGAGACCCAGTACTTC
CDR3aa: CASTDGGQTSETQYF

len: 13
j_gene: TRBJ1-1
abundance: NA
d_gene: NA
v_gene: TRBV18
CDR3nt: TGTGCCAGCTCACCACCGGGGGGCACTGAAGCTTTCTTT
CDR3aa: CASSPPGGTEAFF

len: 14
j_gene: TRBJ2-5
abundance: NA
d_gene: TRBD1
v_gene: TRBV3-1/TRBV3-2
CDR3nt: TGTGCCAGCAGTCAAAGACAGGGTCGGGAGACCCAGTACTTC
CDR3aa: CASSQRQGRETQYF